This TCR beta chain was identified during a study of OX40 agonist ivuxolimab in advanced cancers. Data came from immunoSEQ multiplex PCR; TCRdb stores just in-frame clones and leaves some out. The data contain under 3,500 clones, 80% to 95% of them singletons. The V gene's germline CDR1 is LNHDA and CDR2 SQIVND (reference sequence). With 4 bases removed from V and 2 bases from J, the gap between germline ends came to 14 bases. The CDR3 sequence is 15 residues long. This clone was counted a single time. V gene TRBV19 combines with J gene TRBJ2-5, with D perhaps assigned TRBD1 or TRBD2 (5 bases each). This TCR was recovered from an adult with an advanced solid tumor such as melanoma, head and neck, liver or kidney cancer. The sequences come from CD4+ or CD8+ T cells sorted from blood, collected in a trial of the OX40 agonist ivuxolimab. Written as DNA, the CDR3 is TGTGCCAGTAGTAAGCCAGGGAGATCGCAAGAGACCCAGTACTTC. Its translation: CASSKPGRSQETQYF.